What follows is one T cell receptor (beta chain) and its context. V was cut by 6 bases and J by 11 bases, with 17 bases left in between. The CDR3 extends over 13 amino acids. The germline gives CDR1 WNHNN, CDR2 SYGVQD (reference sequence). These data originate in a study of tumor-infiltrating lymphocytes in primary liver carcinoma. Overall study context: Participating patients were men and women between 30 and 69 years old.

TCR beta cDNA was prepared out of 450 to 500 ng total RNA by means of a constant-region primer. ARM-PCR was slightly modified, and three nested multiplex PCR rounds with it gave rise to the TCR beta libraries. The first two PCR rounds used TRBV1-TRBV30 primers with a Cbeta primer, nine to eleven cycles each. TCRdb reanalysed the multiplex PCR reads using MiXCR and keeps one entry per CDR3 protein. This table holds 45,000 to 65,000 distinct CDR3 sequences, over 75% found once. Co-extraction of RNA and DNA was performed on roughly 20-33 mg of unsorted bulk tissue. Samples came from superior, inferior, lateral poles and tumor centre.

Sequencing used liver tumor tissue from sampling region 5. Noted subset: tumor region T5, tumor centre. The clonotype comes from a middle-aged man with primary liver carcinoma and hepatitis B virus infection. The chain couples TRBV10-1 to TRBJ2-1; a weak D match, TRBD2 (5 bases). The CDR3 spells CASSCGECTQQFF. CDR3 coding DNA: TGCGCCAGCAGCTGTGGGGAGTGTACCCAGCAGTTCTTC.